Included here is one T cell receptor beta chain sequence, with context. Its antigen target is currently unknown. This entry is derived from a study of CXCR3-negative and CXCR3-positive naive CD8 T cells (dated by TCRdb to 2018 to 2020). For the study in its entirety: In total, some 140 million TRB reads were obtained, or roughly 1.5 +/- 0.3 million reads per library. The TRBV-TRBJ cluster analysis covered naive subsets from roughly five donors and memory cells from 3 donors. The diversity and physicochemical repertoire analyses included about a dozen donors pooled from two independent experiments.

The full study reports these points: Because surface CD5, which is linked to self-reactivity in mice, was comparable between the naive subsets, TCR interaction strength was also inferred from TRB CDR3 physicochemical properties. Comparably high repertoire diversity was found in both naive subsets, whereas much lower repertoire diversity was found in memory CD8+ T cells. Similar TRBV-TRBJ usage was shown by naive CXCR3-negative and CXCR3-positive cells from the same donor, whereas distinct patterns were shown by memory cells. Compared with CXCR3-negative naive cells, CXCR3-positive naive cells had TRB CDR3s with higher hydrophobicity (lower Kidera factor 4), lower energy, and higher strength and volume indices. Freshly isolated PBMCs were used for most assays because CXCR3 expression went down partially after cryopreservation.

Each CD8+ T cell subset was flow-sorted in triplicate, with roughly 310,000 cells per subset placed directly into RLT lysis buffer. To keep memory contaminants out, a stringent definition of naive CD8+ T cells was applied: CD45RO-CCR7+CD27+CD95-. Peripheral blood mononuclear cells were isolated from buffy coats by standard density gradient centrifugation. Naive CXCR3-negative and CXCR3-positive CD8+ T cells were flow-sorted using a FACSAria III. Total RNA was extracted from sorted cells with an RNeasy Mini Kit. From the cysteine up to the phenylalanine, the CDR3 has a length of 15 residues. The DNA is not on file. Per the germline V gene (reference sequence), SEHNR is the CDR1 and FQNEAQ is the CDR2. Sequencing was performed on a NextSeq 550. The Human TCR Profiling Kit (MiLaboratory) was used to make UMI-labeled 5' RACE TRB cDNA libraries. The full amount of extracted RNA was used for cDNA synthesis, and the full amount of resulting cDNA was used for PCR amplification. Libraries were prepared in parallel using an identical number of PCR cycles. The published analysis was carried out like this. MIGEC and MiXCR extracted about 50,000 +/- 9,200 unique UMI-labeled TRB cDNA molecules per library, requiring at least two reads per UMI. An average of roughly 40,000 +/- 10,000 functional in-frame TRB CDR3 nucleotide clonotypes without stop codons was found per library. After each sample was downsampled to 5000 UMI-labeled TRB molecules, VDJtools was used to calculate diversity metrics such as normalized Shannon-Wiener and Chao1. VDJtools was used to calculate clonotype-size-weighted physicochemical properties of the central five CDR3 residues, namely interaction energy, strength, volume and Kidera factor 4. Once TCRdb had reprocessed the reads, it stored one entry per CDR3 protein sequence and supplied no DNA. TCRdb's processing, not the study's, gives the V and J calls here. This sample's listing comprises tens of thousands of distinct CDR3 sequences. The leading ten clones occupy 1.6% of the sample.

Material: naive CXCR3- CD8+ T cells from blood. Per the publication, the cell subset or site label means: CD45RO-CCR7+CD27+CD95- naive CD8+ T cells lacking CXCR3 (TNR3-). The receptor comes from a human donor in good health. Some clones in this sample may be carry-over from other donors' samples. The chain is assembled from TRBV7-9 and TRBJ2-1; without DNA, the TCRdb call of TRBD2 cannot be checked. The CDR3: CASTPSGRAGNEQFF. The full variable domain, completed from the reference TRBV7-9 and TRBJ2-1 proteins outside the CDR3, reads DTGVSQNPRHKITKRGQNVTFRCDPISEHNRLYWYRQTLGQGPEFLTYFQNEAQLEKSRLLSDRFSAERPKGSFSTLEIQRTEQGDSAMYLCASTPSGRAGNEQFFGPGTRLTVL.